A selection of T cell receptor beta chains follows, all from one sample in a study of T-cell reconstitution after alpha-beta-depleted transplantation in children. TCRdb redid the calling of the PCR reads with MiXCR, one entry per CDR3 protein. Of more than 500,000 distinct CDR3 sequences listed, roughly 10% are singletons. Sequencing used PBMCs, mostly from graft donor cells, obtained 180 days after TCRalphabeta/CD19-depleted stem cell transplant. The receptors stem from a female patient aged 2-9 years who had a stem cell transplant for aplastic anemia, so the T cells may come from the graft donor. The CDR3 runs from the conserved cysteine through the conserved F or W. Fields, in order: D gene, J gene, V gene, clone size, CDR3 DNA, CDR3 protein. D genes are given only for firm matches. Clone size is not always given. Where it is, it says once, few, many or a class for expanded clones.

D: TRBD1; J: TRBJ2-2; V: TRBV6-5; size: -; DNA: TGTGCCAGCAGTTACAGACAGGGGGGGGCCGGGGAGCTGTTTTTT; CDR3: CASSYRQGGAGELFF
D: -; J: TRBJ2-5; V: TRBV25-1; size: -; DNA: TGTGCCAGCAGCCGGACCGTTGTGGAGACCCAGTACTTC; CDR3: CASSRTVVETQYF
D: -; J: TRBJ1-2; V: TRBV29-1; size: -; DNA: TGCAGCGCCCTAGGGACCCTAGCTAACTATGGCTACACCTTC; CDR3: CSALGTLANYGYTF
D: TRBD1; J: TRBJ1-2; V: TRBV5-5; size: few; DNA: TGTGCCAGCAAGAGGCGGCAGGACAGGGACTATGGCTACACCTTC; CDR3: CASKRRQDRDYGYTF
D: -; J: TRBJ2-1; V: TRBV11-2; size: few; DNA: TGTGCCAGCAGCTTAGACCGACCGTACTCGGCCTACAATGAGCAGTTCTTC; CDR3: CASSLDRPYSAYNEQFF
D: -; J: TRBJ2-5; V: TRBV10-3; size: few; DNA: TGTGCCATCGGAAGTTCTCTTGTTCGAGAGACCCAGTACTTC; CDR3: CAIGSSLVRETQYF
D: -; J: TRBJ2-1; V: TRBV20-1; size: -; DNA: TGCAGTGCTAGAGATCGTGGGTCGAGCGAGCAGTTCTTC; CDR3: CSARDRGSSEQFF
D: TRBD2; J: TRBJ2-7; V: TRBV20-1; size: -; DNA: TGCTGTGCTAGAGATATGTCCTTCGGGGCGGGAGGTCCACCCTACGAGCAGTACTTC; CDR3: CCARDMSFGAGGPPYEQYF
D: TRBD1; J: TRBJ1-1; V: TRBV23-1; size: -; DNA: TGCGCCAGCAACCTTGACAGGGATAGGGTCCCCTCAATGAACACTGAAGCTTTCTTT; CDR3: CASNLDRDRVPSMNTEAFF
D: TRBD2; J: TRBJ2-7; V: TRBV6-5; size: few; DNA: TGTGCCAGCAGTTACAGGCTAGCGGGAGTGCTTGCGTACGAGCAGTACTTC; CDR3: CASSYRLAGVLAYEQYF
D: TRBD1; J: TRBJ2-7; V: TRBV15; size: -; DNA: TGTGCCACCAGCAGACGGACCTTAGGACAGGGGTTTAACGAGCAGTACTTC; CDR3: CATSRRTLGQGFNEQYF
D: -; J: TRBJ1-3; V: TRBV7-2; size: few; DNA: TGTGCCAGCAGCTGGAGTCACCCGGCCTCGGGGAACACCATATATTTT; CDR3: CASSWSHPASGNTIYF
D: TRBD1; J: TRBJ1-1; V: TRBV7-9; size: -; DNA: TGTGCCAGCAGCTTCGACAGGGAAGGGCAGGGCTCTTTCTTT; CDR3: CASSFDREGQGSFF
D: TRBD1; J: TRBJ1-3; V: TRBV20-1; size: -; DNA: TGCAGTGCTAGCGACAGGGGATCCGGAAACACCATATATTTT; CDR3: CSASDRGSGNTIYF
D: -; J: TRBJ1-4; V: TRBV20-1; size: -; DNA: TGCAGTGCTAGCAAGGGCCATAATGAAAAACTGTTTTTT; CDR3: CSASKGHNEKLFF
D: TRBD1; J: TRBJ2-5; V: TRBV7-7; size: -; DNA: TGTGCCAGCAGCCTCGCTTGGACAGGGGAAGAGACCCAGTACTTC; CDR3: CASSLAWTGEETQYF
D: -; J: TRBJ2-2; V: TRBV27; size: -; DNA: TGTGCCAGCAATTACCAGGACGCGAACACCGGGGAGCTGTTTTTT; CDR3: CASNYQDANTGELFF
D: -; J: TRBJ2-1; V: TRBV4-3; size: many; DNA: TGCGCCAGCAGCCAGGAGGGGAGGCGGGTGAATGAGCAGTTCTTC; CDR3: CASSQEGRRVNEQFF
D: TRBD2; J: TRBJ2-1; V: TRBV14; size: -; DNA: TGTGCCAGCAGCCTCTTAGCGGGACGTCCCTACAATGAGCAGTTCTTC; CDR3: CASSLLAGRPYNEQFF
D: TRBD2; J: TRBJ2-2; V: TRBV5-1; size: many; DNA: TGCGCCAGCAGCAGCGGGACTAGCGGGAGGGCCGCCGGGGAGCTGTTTTTT; CDR3: CASSSGTSGRAAGELFF
D: -; J: TRBJ1-1; V: TRBV15; size: few; DNA: TGTGCCACCAGCGGGGCCATGAACACTGAAGCTTTCTTT; CDR3: CATSGAMNTEAFF
D: -; J: TRBJ2-1; V: TRBV9; size: -; DNA: TGTGCCAGCAGCGCCCAGTCACGGGTCAGGGGGGATGAGCAGTTCTTC; CDR3: CASSAQSRVRGDEQFF
D: TRBD1; J: TRBJ2-3; V: TRBV29-1; size: -; DNA: TGCAGCGTAGTGGGACAGTTCACAGATACGCAGTATTTT; CDR3: CSVVGQFTDTQYF
D: -; J: TRBJ2-3; V: TRBV6-1; size: -; DNA: TGTGCCAGCGTAGGACGCACAGATACGCAGTATTTT; CDR3: CASVGRTDTQYF
D: TRBD1; J: TRBJ1-2; V: TRBV7-3; size: -; DNA: TGTGCCAGCAGCGCTACCGGGACAGGGAACGACTATGGCTACACCTTC; CDR3: CASSATGTGNDYGYTF
D: TRBD1; J: TRBJ2-5; V: TRBV2; size: -; DNA: TGTGCCAGCAGTCCAGATGACAGGGGTGGGGAGACCCAGTACTTC; CDR3: CASSPDDRGGETQYF
D: -; J: TRBJ2-1; V: TRBV9; size: few; DNA: TGTGCCAGCAGCGTAGTTCCAAGCAATGAGCAGTTCTTC; CDR3: CASSVVPSNEQFF
D: TRBD1; J: TRBJ2-3; V: TRBV20-1; size: -; DNA: TGCAGTGCTTCCCGGGACAGGGGGATGAGCACAGATACGCAGTATTTT; CDR3: CSASRDRGMSTDTQYF
D: TRBD2; J: TRBJ2-7; V: TRBV6-2/TRBV6-3; size: -; DNA: TGTGCCAGCAGTTACCCGGTGCCGGGACTAGCGGGAGGGTACGAGCAGTACTTC; CDR3: CASSYPVPGLAGGYEQYF
D: -; J: TRBJ1-3; V: TRBV12-3/TRBV12-4; size: many; DNA: TGTGCCAGCAGTCTCCGCCCGGGGGAAGTCGGAAACACCATATATTTT; CDR3: CASSLRPGEVGNTIYF
D: -; J: TRBJ1-1; V: TRBV15; size: -; DNA: TGTGCCACCAGGATAGGTACAGTTATGAACACTGAAGCTTTCTTT; CDR3: CATRIGTVMNTEAFF
D: TRBD1; J: TRBJ1-1; V: TRBV25-1; size: few; DNA: TGTGCCAGCAGTGACAACAGGGGGGCTCGGAACACTGAAGCTTTCTTT; CDR3: CASSDNRGARNTEAFF
D: TRBD1; J: TRBJ1-6; V: TRBV7-2; size: few; DNA: TGTGCCAGCAGCTTAGCGGCAGGGGGAGGACCTGGTTCACCCCTCCACTTT; CDR3: CASSLAAGGGPGSPLHF
D: -; J: TRBJ2-7; V: TRBV25-1; size: -; DNA: TGTGCCAGCAGTGAACGCCACTCCCGAGACACCCTTTACTTC; CDR3: CASSERHSRDTLYF
D: -; J: TRBJ2-3; V: TRBV6-5; size: -; DNA: TGTGCCAGCAGTTACTCGATGACTGGATACACAGATACGCAGTATTTT; CDR3: CASSYSMTGYTDTQYF
D: TRBD2; J: TRBJ2-7; V: TRBV7-3; size: few; DNA: TGTGCCAGCAGCCCCCTGGGTAGCGGGACTCACGAGCAGTACTTC; CDR3: CASSPLGSGTHEQYF
D: TRBD2; J: TRBJ2-5; V: TRBV6-2/TRBV6-3; size: many; DNA: TGTGCCAGCACCCACCCTGCGGGGGGTTACCAAGAGACCCAGTACTTC; CDR3: CASTHPAGGYQETQYF
D: -; J: TRBJ2-7; V: TRBV28; size: few; DNA: TGTGCCAGCAGTCCGCCCTACGAGCAGTACTTC; CDR3: CASSPPYEQYF
D: -; J: TRBJ2-1; V: TRBV7-2; size: many; DNA: TGTGCCAGCACCTTTGGAAGCCCTCTGGGGTTCTTC; CDR3: CASTFGSPLGFF
D: -; J: TRBJ1-1; V: TRBV20-1; size: -; DNA: TGCAGTGCTAAAAAAGGGGGGAACACTGAAGCTTTCTTT; CDR3: CSAKKGGNTEAFF
D: -; J: TRBJ2-1; V: TRBV30; size: -; DNA: TGTGCCTGGAGTCCGTACGTATCGGGAAGTTTGATTGAGCAGTTCTTC; CDR3: CAWSPYVSGSLIEQFF
D: -; J: TRBJ2-3; V: TRBV27; size: few; DNA: TGTGCCAGCAGCTTTTACCACAGGGACCCTCGCACAGATACGCAGTATTTT; CDR3: CASSFYHRDPRTDTQYF
D: TRBD2; J: TRBJ2-1; V: TRBV20-1; size: many; DNA: TGCAGTGCTAGTACTAGCGGGAAGAGAATTTTCGATGAGCAGTTCTTC; CDR3: CSASTSGKRIFDEQFF